Shown below are 15 T cell receptor beta chains from a single sample sequenced in a study of OX40 agonist ivuxolimab in advanced cancers. TCRdb's table, derived via immunoSEQ multiplex PCR, lists solely in-frame clones and lacks some. The sample consists of fewer than 100,000 clones, under 90% of them appearing once. The starting material was CD4+ or CD8+ T cells sorted from blood, obtained in a trial of the OX40 agonist ivuxolimab. The receptors shown here come from an adult with an advanced solid tumor such as melanoma, head and neck, liver or kidney cancer.

The chain joins TRBV15 to TRBJ1-2; 7 positions agree with TRBD1. The CDR3 sequence is 12 residues long. The J segment lost 8 bases and the V segment lost 9 bases, leaving 9 bases of the junction unmatched. The V gene's germline CDR1 is LNHNV and CDR2 YYDKDF (reference sequence). In nucleotides, the CDR3 is TGTGCCACTTTGAACAGGGGCTCAGGCTACACCTTC. Its protein is CATLNRGSGYTF.

The rearrangement links TRBV9 to TRBJ2-1; possibly TRBD1 for D (5 bases). The V gene's germline CDR1 is SGDLS and CDR2 YYNGEE. The ends were cut back, 4 bases at V and 6 bases at J, with 14 bases in the middle. The CDR3 extends over 14 amino acids. The CDR3 sequence: CASSTSAGSNEQFF. CDR3 sequence (DNA): TGTGCCAGCAGCACCTCGGCAGGGTCCAATGAGCAGTTCTTC. The variable domain in full, completed from reference TRBV9 and TRBJ2-1, reads DSGVTQTPKHLITATGQRVTLRCSPRSGDLSVYWYQQSLDQGLQFLIQYYNGEERAKGNILERFSAQQFPDLHSELNLSSLELGDSALYFCASSTSAGSNEQFFGPGTRLTVL.

The chain has TRBV6-5 and TRBJ2-1, with D perhaps TRBD1 (6 bases). Trimming shortened V by 2 bases and J by 1 base, and 9 bases separated the two germline ends. The CDR3 spans 15 residues. CDR1 and CDR2 from the germline V gene are MNHEY and SVGAGI. The DNA of the CDR3 is TGTGCCAGCAGTTACGGTCAGGGGTCCTACAATGAGCAGTTCTTC. Encoded protein: CASSYGQGSYNEQFF.

The chain uses TRBV29-1 and TRBJ1-2, with a possible D match to TRBD1 (5 bases). Trimming took 4 bases from V and 2 from J, leaving 11 bases between them. This CDR3 contains 13 residues. From germline, CDR1 is SQVTM and CDR2 ANQGSEA. CDR3 residues: CSVAWGSNYGYTF. The CDR3 DNA reads as TGCAGCGTTGCGTGGGGGTCCAACTATGGCTACACCTTC.

This clone was seen more than once but under ten times. V gene TRBV7-8 combines with J gene TRBJ1-4, with D maybe TRBD1 (5 bases). CDR1 SGHVS and CDR2 FQNEAQ come from the germline V gene. The CDR3 extends over 17 amino acids. V dropped 1 base and J dropped 5 bases, with 17 bases sitting between them. CDR3 DNA sequence: TGTGCCAGCAGCTTAGATGGGGGGTCGCAGACGAATGAAAAACTGTTTTTT. Translated, it gives CASSLDGGSQTNEKLFF.

The chain employs TRBV10-3 and TRBJ2-1; no clear D. Trimming took off 5 bases at V and 6 bases at J, with 5 bases between the two ends. This CDR3 contains 11 residues. The germline V gene has CDR1 ENHRY and CDR2 SYGVKD. This CDR3 is CAISISNEQFF. The CDR3 nucleotides are TGTGCCATCAGTATTAGCAATGAGCAGTTCTTC.

This chain uses TRBV18 with TRBJ1-4; 8 bases map to TRBD1. The germline gives CDR1 KGHSH, CDR2 LQKENI. The CDR3 sequence is 15 residues long. V shed 1 base and J 8 bases; nucleotides not matched to a gene: 6. CDR3 in amino acids: CASSPLDRVREKLFF. The CDR3 region has the DNA TGTGCCAGCTCACCACTGGACAGGGTGAGGGAAAAACTGTTTTTT. The whole variable domain, remainder taken from reference TRBV18 and TRBJ1-4, is NAGVMQNPRHLVRRRGQEARLRCSPMKGHSHVYWYRQLPEEGLKFMVYLQKENIIDESGMPKERFSAEFPKEGPSILRIQQVVRGDSAAYFCASSPLDRVREKLFFGSGTQLSVL.

The chain links TRBV7-2 to TRBJ2-4, with 7 bases matching TRBD2. The CDR3 loop spans 16 amino acids. Unmatched junction bases numbered 8, after V lost 0 bases and J lost 6 bases. Per germline, CDR1 SGHTA and CDR2 FQGNSA. The DNA of the CDR3 is TGTGCCAGCAGCTTAGCGTGGGGCGGGAGCCGAAACATTCAGTACTTC. This translates into CASSLAWGGSRNIQYF.

The V call is TRBV9, the J call TRBJ2-7; D is perhaps TRBD1 or TRBD2 (5 bases each). V was trimmed by 4 bases and J by 2 bases, leaving 13 bases between them. The CDR3 is 14 residues long. Germline V CDR1 and CDR2: SGDLS, YYNGEE. The CDR3: CASSPGTTPYEQYF. The CDR3 nucleotides are TGTGCCAGCAGCCCCGGGACGACCCCCTACGAGCAGTACTTC.

The V gene is TRBV28, the J gene TRBJ2-1, with D perhaps TRBD1 (7 bases). Per germline, CDR1 MDHEN and CDR2 SYDVKM. There are 11 residues in the CDR3. V dropped 6 bases and J dropped 14 bases, with 14 bases sitting between them. The CDR3 reads CASRRQGGEFF. The CDR3 DNA sequence: TGTGCCAGCAGGAGACAGGGAGGCGAGTTCTTC.

This clone appeared a single time. This chain joins TRBV5-1 and TRBJ2-5; maybe TRBD1 (6 bases). Deletions cut 1 base from V and 4 bases from J, with 11 bases between. This CDR3 comprises 14 residues. Looked up from germline, CDR1 is SGHRS and CDR2 is YFSETQ. CDR3 sequence (DNA): TGCGCCAGCAGCTTGTCAGGGGTGGGAGAGACCCAGTACTTC. It yields the protein CASSLSGVGETQYF.

V and J are TRBV30 and TRBJ2-3; D might be TRBD1 (5 bases). CDR1 GTSNPN and CDR2 SVGIG come from the germline V gene (reference sequence). The V gene lost 5 bases and the J gene lost 2 bases, with 11 bases spanning the gap. This CDR3 contains 13 residues. DNA of the CDR3: TGTGCCTGGGGACCAGGGCCCACAGATACGCAGTATTTT. Protein product: CAWGPGPTDTQYF.

This clone was observed a single time. The chain has TRBV30 and TRBJ2-2; no reliable D call. Trimming shortened V by 3 bases and J by 2 bases, and 10 bases separated the two germline ends. In germline, CDR1 is GTSNPN, CDR2 SVGIG (reference sequence). The CDR3 contains 14 residues. This chain's CDR3 is CAWRAQHNTGELFF. The CDR3 DNA sequence: TGTGCCTGGAGGGCCCAACACAACACCGGGGAGCTGTTTTTT.

The chain uses TRBV5-4 and TRBJ1-1; D may be TRBD1 (5 bases). V was cut by 4 bases and J by 5 bases, with 21 bases left in between. CDR3 length: 16 amino acids. CDR1 and CDR2 from the germline V gene are SGHNT and YYREEE (reference sequence). CDR3 amino acids: CASSLKSGASGTEAFF. The CDR3 DNA sequence: TGTGCCAGCAGCCTTAAGTCCGGGGCTTCGGGGACTGAAGCTTTCTTT.

The V and J genes are TRBV9 and TRBJ2-3; TRBD2 agrees at 13 bases. The CDR3 has 16 amino acids. Germline CDR1 SGDLS, CDR2 YYNGEE. The V gene end was trimmed by 3 bases and the J gene end by 4 bases; junction bases not matched to a gene: 5. CDR3 sequence: CASSATSGRAPDTQYF. In nucleotides, the CDR3 is TGTGCCAGCAGCGCCACTAGCGGGAGGGCCCCAGATACGCAGTATTTT.